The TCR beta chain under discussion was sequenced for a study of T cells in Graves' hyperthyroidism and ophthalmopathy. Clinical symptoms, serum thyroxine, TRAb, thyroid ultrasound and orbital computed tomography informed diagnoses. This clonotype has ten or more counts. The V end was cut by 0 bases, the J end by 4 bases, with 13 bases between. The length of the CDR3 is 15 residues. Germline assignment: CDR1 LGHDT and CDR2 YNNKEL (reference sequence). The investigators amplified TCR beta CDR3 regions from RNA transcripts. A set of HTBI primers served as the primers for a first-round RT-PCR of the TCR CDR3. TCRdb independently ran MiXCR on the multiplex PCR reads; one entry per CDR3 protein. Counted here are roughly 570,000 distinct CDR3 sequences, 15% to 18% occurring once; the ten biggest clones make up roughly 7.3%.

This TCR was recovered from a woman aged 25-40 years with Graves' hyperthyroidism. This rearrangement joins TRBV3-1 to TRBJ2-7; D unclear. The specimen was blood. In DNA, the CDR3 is TGTGCCAGCAGCCAAGAAGGCAGGAGCTATTACGAGCAGTACTTC. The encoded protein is CASSQEGRSYYEQYF.